The 23 T cell receptor beta chains presented below share a single source sample, sequenced in a study of CD8+CD57+ T cells in acquired aplastic anemia. CDR3 and TCR beta VDJ profiling relied on genomic DNA as the template. TCRdb used MiXCR to reprocess the reads, holding one entry per CDR3 protein. The repertoire includes about 98,000 distinct CDR3 sequences, around two thirds of them detected once, and about 60% sits in the top ten. The authors sequenced patients whose flow cytometry had shown CD8+CD57+ cell expansion. The sequenced material came from sorted CD4+, CD8+, or CD8+CD57+ T cells (not recorded which) from PBMCs. Receptor source: a human donor with aplastic anemia.

The J gene is TRBJ2-7, the V gene TRBV20-1; unclear D gene. V shed 4 bases and J shed 3 bases, with 10 bases lying between them. Germline-derived CDR1 and CDR2 are DFQATT and SNEGSKA (reference sequence). The CDR3 is made up of 12 amino acids. CDR3 nucleotide sequence: TGCAGTGCTAAAGGCCCCCTCTACGAGCAGTACTTC. Amino acid sequence: CSAKGPLYEQYF.

J is TRBJ1-1 and V is TRBV2, with D tentatively TRBD1 (5 bases). This CDR3 is built from 13 residues. Germline V gives CDR1 SNHLY, CDR2 FYNNEI. V lost 7 bases and J lost 1, with 10 bases in between. The CDR3 coding sequence is TGTGCCAGCATGCAGGGAACGAACACTGAAGCTTTCTTT. Its translation is CASMQGTNTEAFF. Based on the CDR3 plus reference TRBV2 and TRBJ1-1, the full variable domain is EPEVTQTPSHQVTQMGQEVILRCVPISNHLYFYWYRQILGQKVEFLVSFYNNEISEKSEIFDDQFSVERPDGSNFTLKIRSTKLEDSAMYFCASMQGTNTEAFFGQGTRLTVV.

This clonotype has ten or more counts. V and J are TRBV7-9 and TRBJ1-6; possibly TRBD1 for D (6 bases). The CDR3 runs 17 residues. Looked up from germline, CDR1 is SEHNR and CDR2 is FQNEAQ (reference sequence). V was trimmed by 5 bases and J by 6 bases, leaving 20 bases between them. CDR3 amino acids: CASSDSGGQGLNSPLHF. The CDR3 coding sequence is TGTGCCAGCAGCGACTCGGGGGGTCAGGGGCTTAATTCACCCCTCCACTTT.

The V call is TRBV10-3, the J call TRBJ2-3; 8 bases are shared with TRBD2. Germline assignment: CDR1 ENHRY and CDR2 SYGVKD. Unmatched junction bases numbered 6, after V lost 4 bases and J lost 3 bases. This CDR3 contains 15 residues. CDR3 bases: TGTGCCATCAGTGCAGGCGGGGGGCGGACAGATACGCAGTATTTT. This gives the protein CAISAGGGRTDTQYF.

The DNA for the CDR3 is TGCAGTGCTAGATCGACTATCGGTACAGATACGCAGTATTTT. This codes for CSARSTIGTDTQYF. The chain combines TRBV20-1 with TRBJ2-3, with D tentatively TRBD2 (5 bases). Germline V gives CDR1 DFQATT, CDR2 SNEGSKA (reference sequence). There are 14 residues in the CDR3. The V gene lost 2 bases and the J gene lost 3 bases, with 12 bases spanning the gap.

This clonotype has only a few counts. The gene calls are TRBV20-1 and TRBJ2-1; TRBD2 aligns across 14 bases. The CDR3 is made up of 15 amino acids. The V gene's germline CDR1 is DFQATT and CDR2 SNEGSKA (reference sequence). Trimming cost V 3 bases and J 8 bases; bases outside gene matches: 6. For the CDR3, the DNA is TGCAGTGCTAGGGTGACTAGCGGGAGGGCCGATGAGCAGTTCTTC. Translating it yields CSARVTSGRADEQFF.

The gene calls are TRBV14 and TRBJ2-7; tentatively, D is TRBD1 (6 bases). Germline lookup yields CDR1 SGHDN and CDR2 FVKESK. V shed 0 bases and J shed 9 bases, with 12 bases lying between them. The CDR3 has 13 amino acids. DNA of the CDR3: TGTGCCAGCAGCCAAGATGGGGGCAGAACGCAGTACTTC. As protein: CASSQDGGRTQYF.

The V and J genes are TRBV10-3 and TRBJ2-3; 9 bases align to TRBD1. CDR3 length: 15 amino acids. The ends lost 2 bases at V and 2 bases at J; junction bases unmatched: 2. Per the germline V gene, CDR1 is ENHRY and CDR2 is SYGVKD. The CDR3 coding sequence is TGTGCCATCAGTGAGGGACAGGGGAACACAGATACGCAGTATTTT. It yields the protein CAISEGQGNTDTQYF.

The rearrangement links TRBV20-1 to TRBJ2-5; no definite D call. Trimming took off 3 bases at V and 4 bases at J, with 6 bases between the two ends. Germline assignment: CDR1 DFQATT and CDR2 SNEGSKA (reference sequence). This CDR3 has 11 residues. The CDR3 region has the DNA TGCAGTGCTAGGATAGGAGAGACCCAGTACTTC. Residues: CSARIGETQYF.

This clonotype has a single count. The chain recombines TRBV11-3 with TRBJ2-3, with D unclear. The germline gives CDR1 SGHNT, CDR2 YENEEA. The V and J ends lost 5 bases and 2 bases respectively, with 8 bases between them. The CDR3 extends over 13 amino acids. Here the CDR3 reads CASSTAYTDTQYF. CDR3 DNA: TGTGCCAGCAGCACCGCCTACACAGATACGCAGTATTTT.

This chain connects TRBV9 to TRBJ2-2; weak D call: TRBD1 (6 bases). The CDR3 is made up of 18 amino acids. Germline V gene lookup returns CDR1 SGDLS and CDR2 YYNGEE. Trimming took 0 bases from V and 1 from J, leaving 16 bases between them. This CDR3 reads CASSVAADSDRNTGELFF. Here the CDR3 DNA reads TGTGCCAGCAGCGTAGCGGCGGACAGCGACCGGAACACCGGGGAGCTGTTTTTT.

J is TRBJ2-7 and V is TRBV5-1, with a possible D match to TRBD2 (5 bases). The CDR3 has 13 amino acids. In germline, CDR1 is SGHRS, CDR2 YFSETQ. V lost 0 bases and J 5 bases, leaving 9 bases between the germline ends. CDR3 protein: CASSLESGNEQYF. For the CDR3, the DNA is TGCGCCAGCAGCTTGGAATCGGGGAACGAGCAGTACTTC.

This sequence joins TRBV5-5 and TRBJ1-1; D is perhaps TRBD1 (5 bases). The CDR3 is 16 amino acids. With 1 base removed from V and 0 bases from J, the gap between germline ends came to 13 bases. Germline loops: CDR1 SGHKS, CDR2 YYEKEE (reference sequence). The CDR3 here is CASSLSYGTMNTEAFF. CDR3 nucleotide sequence: TGTGCCAGCAGCTTGAGTTACGGGACCATGAACACTGAAGCTTTCTTT.

This chain links TRBV15 with TRBJ1-4; possible D gene TRBD1, 5 bases. Germline V gives CDR1 LNHNV, CDR2 YYDKDF (reference sequence). The CDR3 runs 14 residues. V was clipped by 8 bases and J by 2 bases, with 12 bases between them. This chain's CDR3 is CATGVGGTNEKLFF. CDR3 sequence (DNA): TGTGCCACCGGCGTTGGGGGGACTAATGAAAAACTGTTTTTT.

The chain couples TRBV9 to TRBJ2-5, with D possibly called TRBD1 or TRBD2 (5 bases each). The germline V and J ends were trimmed by 1 base and 5 bases, with 12 bases remaining between them. The CDR3 consists of 14 residues. CDR1 and CDR2 from the germline V gene are SGDLS and YYNGEE. The CDR3 protein is CASSVSGTRETQYF. The CDR3 DNA reads as TGTGCCAGCAGCGTATCCGGGACCCGTGAGACCCAGTACTTC.

This chain uses TRBV19 with TRBJ1-5, with a weak D call TRBD1 (5 bases). The CDR3 is 15 amino acids. Germline CDR1 and CDR2: LNHDA and SQIVND (reference sequence). V lost 6 bases, J lost 4 bases, and 16 bases lay in between. The CDR3 nucleotides are TGTGCCAGTAGACTGGACCGGGACGCAAATCAGCCCCAGCATTTT. It translates to CASRLDRDANQPQHF.

The gene calls are TRBV10-3 and TRBJ1-3; D ambiguous. The CDR3 is 16 residues long. V shed 3 bases and J shed 0 bases, with 12 bases lying between them. Germline-derived CDR1 and CDR2 are ENHRY and SYGVKD. The DNA for the CDR3 is TGTGCCATCAGTGACCACGTGGGTATCTCTGGAAACACCATATATTTT. Translating it yields CAISDHVGISGNTIYF.

There are many counts of this clonotype. The genes are TRBV9 and TRBJ1-5, with 10 positions matching TRBD1. CDR1 and CDR2 (germline): SGDLS, YYNGEE. The CDR3 totals 14 residues. V was clipped by 3 bases and J by 8 bases; unmatched bases: 5. Here the CDR3 reads CASSAGTGDKPQHF. For the CDR3, the DNA is TGTGCCAGCAGCGCCGGGACAGGGGACAAGCCCCAGCATTTT.

This rearrangement joins TRBV9 to TRBJ2-5; no firm D call. The germline CDR1 and CDR2 sequences are SGDLS and YYNGEE. The CDR3 has 13 amino acids. V lost 0 bases and J 1 base, leaving 4 bases between the germline ends. CDR3 amino acids: CASSVGIQETQYF. The CDR3 DNA follows: TGTGCCAGCAGCGTAGGCATCCAAGAGACCCAGTACTTC.

J is TRBJ2-1 and V is TRBV2, with unresolved D. Per the germline V gene, CDR1 is SNHLY and CDR2 is FYNNEI. The CDR3 contains 13 residues. V dropped 1 base and J dropped 4 bases, with 5 bases sitting between them. CDR3 coding DNA: TGTGCCAGCAGTGAAGGACTTTACAATGAGCAGTTCTTC. It codes for CASSEGLYNEQFF.

A few counts support this clonotype. V gene TRBV20-1 combines with J gene TRBJ2-1; 9 positions match TRBD2. V lost 3 bases, J lost 3 bases, and 3 bases stayed unmatched. This CDR3 has 14 residues. Germline V gene lookup returns CDR1 DFQATT and CDR2 SNEGSKA (reference sequence). The CDR3 is CSARTSGYYNEQFF. The CDR3 region has the DNA TGCAGTGCTAGGACTAGCGGTTACTACAATGAGCAGTTCTTC.

This clonotype was recorded a few times. The chain couples TRBV20-1 to TRBJ2-3; the match to TRBD2 covers 7 bases. The CDR3 is 14 amino acids. Germline V gene lookup returns CDR1 DFQATT and CDR2 SNEGSKA (reference sequence). V lost 3 bases and J lost 4; bases outside the gene matches: 7. The DNA of the CDR3 is TGCAGTGCTAGGGGGACTACATGGGCAGATACGCAGTATTTT. The encoded protein is CSARGTTWADTQYF.

The V gene is TRBV29-1, the J gene TRBJ1-4, with unresolved D. Trimming removed 5 bases at V and 1 base at J, with 8 bases between. This CDR3 region has 13 residues. Germline CDR1 is SQVTM and CDR2 is ANQGSEA. Here the CDR3 DNA reads TGCAGCGTTAGTAGGCTAACTAATGAAAAACTGTTTTTT. Its protein is CSVSRLTNEKLFF. The whole variable domain, filled in from reference TRBV29-1 and TRBJ1-4, reads SAVISQKPSRDICQRGTSLTIQCQVDSQVTMMFWYRQQPGQSLTLIATANQGSEATYESGFVIDKFPISRPNLTFSTLTVSNMSPEDSSIYLCSVSRLTNEKLFFGSGTQLSVL.